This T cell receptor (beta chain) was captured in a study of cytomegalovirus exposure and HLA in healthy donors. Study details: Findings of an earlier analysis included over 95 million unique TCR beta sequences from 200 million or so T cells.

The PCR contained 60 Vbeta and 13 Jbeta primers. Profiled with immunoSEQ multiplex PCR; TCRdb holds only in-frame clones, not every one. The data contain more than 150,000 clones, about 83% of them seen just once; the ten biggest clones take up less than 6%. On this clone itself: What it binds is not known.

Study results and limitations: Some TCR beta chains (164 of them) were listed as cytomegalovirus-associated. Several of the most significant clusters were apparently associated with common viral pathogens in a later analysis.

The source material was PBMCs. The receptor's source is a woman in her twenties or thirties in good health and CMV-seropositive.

CDR3 bases: TGTGCCAGCAGCTTAATGGGAGTCACTGAAGCTTTCTTT. As protein: CASSLMGVTEAFF. The V call is TRBV11-2, the J call TRBJ1-1, with no clear D. Trimming removed 2 bases from V and 4 bases from J, with 8 bases in between. The CDR3 totals 13 residues. Germline V gives CDR1 SGHAT, CDR2 FQNNGV.